Sequencing of this TCR beta chain was carried out in a study of T-cell reconstitution after alpha-beta-depleted transplantation in children. The sample holds many counts of this clonotype. Germline lookup yields CDR1 MNHEY and CDR2 SVGEGT. The CDR3 is 14 residues long. The V and J ends lost 7 bases and 0 bases respectively, with 13 bases between them. Library preparation (for TCRbeta) was performed with unique molecular identifiers. TCRdb redid the calling of the PCR reads with MiXCR, one entry per CDR3 protein. The profile covers some 200,000 distinct CDR3 sequences, with 9.7% appearing a single time and 5% to 5.5% taken by the ten largest.

The V gene is TRBV6-2 or TRBV6-3, the J gene TRBJ2-7; possible D gene TRBD2, 5 bases. This material consisted of PBMCs from the stem cell graft donor, taken from the stem cell graft. This TCR came from a human donor who donated a stem cell graft to a child with SCID. The CDR3 region is CASTPARVSYEQYF. The CDR3 DNA sequence: TGTGCCAGCACCCCCGCGAGGGTCTCCTACGAGCAGTACTTC.